One T cell receptor beta chain is described in this entry. The data originate from a study of blood T cell repertoires in COVID-19. At the level of the study: Nucleic acid was either cDNA or gDNA, and it came from T cells, B-cell-depleted T cells, or PBMCs.

The data were produced by immunoSEQ multiplex PCR, yet TCRdb's version contains in-frame clones alone and is incomplete. In the table there are around 120,000 clones, about three quarters of which are singletons. Per the germline V gene, CDR1 is SGDLS and CDR2 is YYNGEE. The CDR3 has 15 amino acids. The junction had 11 bases not matched to a gene; V was cut back by 3 bases and J by 8 bases. The chain joins TRBV9 to TRBJ2-1; 7 nucleotides line up with TRBD2. This TCR was recovered from a human donor with acute or convalescent COVID-19. The donor label of this sample is uncertain. The sample taken for sequencing was peripheral blood. The CDR3: CASSANPSTSDEQFF. The CDR3 nucleotides are TGTGCCAGCAGCGCCAACCCCTCCACTAGCGATGAGCAGTTCTTC.